The clone carrying this T cell receptor (beta chain) was seen only once. This sample stems from a study of identical twins. Germline V lookup: CDR1 SGDLS, CDR2 YYNGEE. The CDR3 extends over 14 amino acids. V lost 6 bases, J lost 1 base, and 10 bases lay in between. Each CDR3 protein is one row after TCRdb ran MiXCR on the 5' RACE reads. Of about 1.7 million distinct CDR3 sequences listed, about 30% were seen once; the top ten hold more than 0.25%. The origin of this receptor is a newborn girl in good health. The rearrangement links TRBV9 to TRBJ2-2; D gene ambiguous. Sequenced material: cord blood. The CDR3 region has the DNA TGTGCCAGCAAGGGCGGTTTGAACACCGGGGAGCTGTTTTTT. Translation: CASKGGLNTGELFF.